The clone carrying this TCR beta chain came up a few times. The antigen is not known. The library was made from cDNA and included unique molecular identifiers. T cells numbering roughly 1 to 10 million gave rise to about 540,000 cDNA molecules. In TCRdb, the PCR reads were re-called with MiXCR into one record per CDR3 protein. The sample contains about 540,000 distinct CDR3 sequences, approximately 31% of which appear only once. This record belongs to a study of post-analysis software for immune sequencing data. General observations from the study: F measure grouped same-batch samples tightly together. Patients used a few TRBV segments, including TRBV5-6, TRBV5-1 and TRBV20-1, more often than controls.

Germline V gives CDR1 SQVTM, CDR2 ANQGSEA. This CDR3 is built from 13 residues. V lost 6 bases and J lost 0, with 11 bases in between. This clonotype was obtained from a girl between 2 and 17 years old with multiple sclerosis. The source material was blood. This chain joins TRBV29-1 and TRBJ2-5, with no clear D. CDR3 region: CSVYLVYQETQYF. In nucleotides, the CDR3 is TGCAGCGTCTACCTAGTGTACCAAGAGACCCAGTACTTC.